This T cell receptor (beta chain) stems from a study of control samples from healthy donors and cancer patients. Libraries were prepared by immunoSEQ multiplex PCR; TCRdb keeps only in-frame clonotypes and omits some of them. Altogether around 170,000 clones are present, roughly 88% being singletons, with the ten largest covering about 5.3%. Trimming left V 7 bases short and J 5 bases short, with 24 bases between. Looked up from germline, CDR1 is MRHNA and CDR2 is SNTAGT. The CDR3 runs to 17 residues. The source of this sequence is a young woman in good health. The gene calls are TRBV6-4 and TRBJ1-5; D is possibly TRBD1 (6 bases). The sample comprised blood. The DNA of the CDR3 is TGTGCCAGCAACTCACCAGGATTGGGGGGCAAGGATCAGCCCCAGCATTTT. Translating it yields CASNSPGLGGKDQPQHF.